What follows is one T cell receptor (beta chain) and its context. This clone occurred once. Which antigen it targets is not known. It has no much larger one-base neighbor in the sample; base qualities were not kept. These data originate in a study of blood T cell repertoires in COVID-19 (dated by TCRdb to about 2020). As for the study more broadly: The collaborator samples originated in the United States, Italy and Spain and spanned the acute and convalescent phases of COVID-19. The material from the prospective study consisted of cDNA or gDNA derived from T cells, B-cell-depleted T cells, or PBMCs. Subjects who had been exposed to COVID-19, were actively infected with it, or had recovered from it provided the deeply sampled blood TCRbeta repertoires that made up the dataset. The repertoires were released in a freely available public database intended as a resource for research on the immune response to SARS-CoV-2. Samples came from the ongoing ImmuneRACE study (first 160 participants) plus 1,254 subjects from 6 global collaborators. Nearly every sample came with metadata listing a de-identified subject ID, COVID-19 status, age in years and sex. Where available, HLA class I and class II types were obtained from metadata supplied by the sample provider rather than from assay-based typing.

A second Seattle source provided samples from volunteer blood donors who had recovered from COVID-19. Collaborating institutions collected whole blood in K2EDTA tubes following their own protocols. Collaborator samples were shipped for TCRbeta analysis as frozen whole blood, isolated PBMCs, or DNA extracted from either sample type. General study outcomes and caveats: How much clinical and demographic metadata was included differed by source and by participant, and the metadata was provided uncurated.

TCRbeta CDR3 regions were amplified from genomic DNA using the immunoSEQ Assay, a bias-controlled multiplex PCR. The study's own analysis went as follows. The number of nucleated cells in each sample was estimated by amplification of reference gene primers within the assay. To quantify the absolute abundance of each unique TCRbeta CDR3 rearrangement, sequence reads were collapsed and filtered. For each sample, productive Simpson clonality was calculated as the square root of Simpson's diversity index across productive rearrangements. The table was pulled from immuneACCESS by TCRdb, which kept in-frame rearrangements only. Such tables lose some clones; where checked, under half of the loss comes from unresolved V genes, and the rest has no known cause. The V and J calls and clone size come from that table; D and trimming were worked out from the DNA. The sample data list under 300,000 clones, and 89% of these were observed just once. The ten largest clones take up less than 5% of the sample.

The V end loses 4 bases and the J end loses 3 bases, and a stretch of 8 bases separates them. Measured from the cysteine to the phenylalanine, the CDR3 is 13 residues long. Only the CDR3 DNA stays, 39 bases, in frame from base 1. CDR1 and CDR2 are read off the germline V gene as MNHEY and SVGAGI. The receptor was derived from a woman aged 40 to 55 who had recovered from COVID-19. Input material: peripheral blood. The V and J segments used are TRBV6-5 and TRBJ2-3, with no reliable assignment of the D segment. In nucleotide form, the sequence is TGTGCCAGCAGTTCCCCGGAGACAGATACGCAGTATTTT. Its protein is CASSSPETDTQYF.